These 24 T cell receptor beta chains were all obtained from the same sample, sequenced in a study of T cell responses to AZD1222 COVID-19 vaccine. Assay used: immunoSEQ multiplex PCR; TCRdb lists only in-frame clones, some missing. This table has about 96,000 clones, 80% to 90% appearing once. Sequencing was performed on peripheral blood, taken on day 0 of AZD1222 vaccination. These TCRs come from an adult in good health.

The chain is built from TRBV5-1 and TRBJ2-7; D is ambiguous. Trimming removed 4 bases at V and 6 bases at J, with 17 bases between. Looked up from germline, CDR1 is SGHRS and CDR2 is YFSETQ. This CDR3 spans 14 amino acids. This chain's CDR3 is CASSIQYRTAEQYF. In DNA form, the CDR3 reads TGCGCCAGCAGCATCCAATATCGGACGGCCGAGCAGTACTTC.

The rearrangement joins TRBV19 to TRBJ1-4; possibly TRBD1 for D (5 bases). Germline V lookup: CDR1 LNHDA, CDR2 SQIVND (reference sequence). The CDR3 contains 14 residues. The V end was cut by 8 bases, the J end by 8 bases, with 18 bases between. CDR3: CASGREIGDEKLFF. CDR3 coding DNA: TGTGCCAGTGGAAGGGAGATCGGGGACGAAAAACTGTTTTTT.

This clone showed up just once. The chain is built from TRBV3-1 (or the pseudogene TRBV3-2) and TRBJ1-3; D is undetermined. V lost 1 base to trimming and J lost 1 base, with 5 bases between them. Germline-derived CDR1 and CDR2 are LGHDT and YNNKEL (reference sequence). The length of the CDR3 is 14 residues. CDR3 in DNA: TGTGCCAGCAGCCAAGTAGGGTCTGGAAACACCATATATTTT. Protein: CASSQVGSGNTIYF.

This clone was found a few times. The chain employs TRBV10-2 and TRBJ2-3; D tentatively reads TRBD1 or TRBD2 (5 bases each). Trimming stripped 1 base from V and 5 bases from J, with 10 bases between. The CDR3 extends over 14 amino acids. Germline V gives CDR1 WSHSY, CDR2 SAAADI. In DNA, the CDR3 is TGCGCCAGCAGTGAGTGGGACCCCGGAGATACGCAGTATTTT. Amino acids: CASSEWDPGDTQYF.

The chain has TRBV6-2 or TRBV6-3 and TRBJ1-2, with 8 bases aligning to TRBD1. The CDR3 covers 16 residues. The V and J ends lost 0 bases and 4 bases, in that order; junction bases with no gene match: 7. Germline CDR1 and CDR2: MNHEY and SVGEGT. CDR3 sequence: CASSYSADRAAYGYTF. DNA of the CDR3: TGTGCCAGCAGTTACTCAGCGGACAGGGCTGCCTATGGCTACACCTTC.

The rearrangement uses TRBV6-5 and TRBJ1-6, with 9 nucleotides matching TRBD1. The germline CDR1 and CDR2 sequences are MNHEY and SVGAGI. CDR3 length: 13 residues. Trimming at V came to 9 bases and at J to 8 bases, leaving 5 bases not matched to a gene. CDR3: CASGQGIHSPLHF. Written as DNA, the CDR3 is TGTGCCAGTGGACAGGGGATACATTCACCCCTCCACTTT.

This clone was observed once. The chain couples TRBV28 to TRBJ1-5, with 8 bases identical to TRBD1. J lost 2 bases, V lost 5 bases, and 11 bases had no gene match. The length of the CDR3 is 17 residues. Germline V gene lookup returns CDR1 MDHEN and CDR2 SYDVKM. In DNA form, the CDR3 reads TGTGCCAGCAGTCCGAGGACAGGGCCGGTTCGCAATCAGCCCCAGCATTTT. The encoded protein is CASSPRTGPVRNQPQHF.

This rearrangement joins TRBV7-9 to TRBJ2-2; no clear D gene. Trimming left V 1 base short and J 3 bases short, with 9 bases between. The CDR3 consists of 15 residues. Germline values: CDR1 SEHNR, CDR2 FQNEAQ (reference sequence). CDR3 sequence: CASSLGAPDTGELFF. The CDR3 coding sequence is TGTGCCAGCAGCTTAGGGGCCCCGGACACCGGGGAGCTGTTTTTT.

This rearrangement joins TRBV19 to TRBJ2-7; 12 positions match TRBD1. After removal of 6 bases from V and 0 bases from J, the junction contained 15 bases not matched to a gene. Germline V CDR1 and CDR2: LNHDA, SQIVND (reference sequence). This CDR3 has 19 residues. CDR3 sequence (DNA): TGTGCCAGTAGCCCTTCCGGGGACAGGGGGCCGCGATTCTCCTACGAGCAGTACTTC. Translating gives CASSPSGDRGPRFSYEQYF.

This chain joins TRBV6-5 and TRBJ1-1; possibly TRBD1 for D (5 bases). V was trimmed by 8 bases and J by 7 bases, leaving 11 bases between them. The germline V gene has CDR1 MNHEY and CDR2 SVGAGI. The CDR3 runs 11 residues. CDR3 sequence: CASPGGVEAFF. In DNA, the CDR3 is TGTGCCAGCCCTGGGGGGGTTGAAGCTTTCTTT.

This clone has more than one count but fewer than ten. The CDR3 sequence: CASSLVYLSNQPQHF. CDR3 coding DNA: TGCGCCAGCAGCTTGGTTTATTTGAGCAATCAGCCCCAGCATTTT. The J gene is TRBJ1-5, the V gene TRBV5-1, with unresolved D. There are 15 residues in the CDR3. The ends were cut back, 0 bases at V and 1 base at J, with 8 bases in the middle. Germline assignment: CDR1 SGHRS and CDR2 YFSETQ.

The V and J genes are TRBV2 and TRBJ1-2; the D gene is possibly TRBD1 (5 bases). This CDR3 spans 13 amino acids. The germline CDR1 and CDR2 sequences are SNHLY and FYNNEI. The V and J ends lost 4 bases and 7 bases respectively, with 13 bases between them. The CDR3 protein is CASSGGTRSGYTF. The CDR3 DNA reads as TGTGCCAGCAGTGGGGGCACCCGGAGTGGCTACACCTTC.

This clone was counted a single time. The V gene is TRBV27, the J gene TRBJ2-1; D is unclear. Trimming took off 6 bases at V and 8 bases at J, with 17 bases between the two ends. Germline V gene lookup returns CDR1 MNHEY and CDR2 SMNVEV (reference sequence). The CDR3 has 14 amino acids. The CDR3 reads CASRSRDLAHEQFF. The CDR3 nucleotides read TGTGCCAGCAGGTCCCGCGACCTCGCACATGAGCAGTTCTTC.

The J gene is TRBJ1-1, the V gene TRBV27; TRBD1 agrees at 7 bases. Germline CDR1 MNHEY, CDR2 SMNVEV (reference sequence). The CDR3 consists of 13 residues. The J segment lost 5 bases and the V segment lost 7 bases, leaving 7 bases of the junction unmatched. In DNA, the CDR3 is TGTGCCAGCAATAGCGACAGGGAGACTGAAGCTTTCTTT. Its translation: CASNSDRETEAFF.

This sequence joins TRBV7-2 and TRBJ2-5; 12 bases agree with TRBD2. The CDR3 is made up of 18 amino acids. With V trimmed by 5 bases and J by 8 bases, 18 bases remained unmatched. Per the germline V gene, CDR1 is SGHTA and CDR2 is FQGNSA. CDR3 sequence (DNA): TGTGCCAGCAGCCTAACTAGCGGGGGGCAGTCCTACCAGCGAACCCAGTACTTC. Protein product: CASSLTSGGQSYQRTQYF.

V usage is TRBV21-1 and J usage is TRBJ2-5; the table names TRBD2, a call not compared with the DNA. TRBV21-1 is listed as a pseudogene. The CDR3 consists of 15 residues. The CDR3 loop is CASSKVGREEETQYF. In nucleotides, the CDR3 is TGTGCCAGCAGCAAAGTCGGTCGTGAGGAGGAGACCCAGTACTTC.

The chain has TRBV10-3 and TRBJ1-6; TRBD1 matches 9 bases. Germline V gives CDR1 ENHRY, CDR2 SYGVKD. CDR3 length equals 15 residues. V lost 5 bases and J lost 7; bases outside the gene matches: 6. The CDR3: CAISSSGTGNSPLHF. CDR3 bases: TGTGCCATCAGTTCCTCCGGGACAGGGAATTCACCCCTCCACTTT.

This sequence joins TRBV12-5 and TRBJ1-2; TRBD1 aligns across 9 bases. Trimming removed 6 bases from V and 3 bases from J; junction bases left unmatched: 8. The CDR3 is 15 residues long. CDR1 and CDR2 from the germline V gene are LGHNT and FRNRAP. CDR3 coding DNA: TGTGCTAGTGGCACCGGGACAGGGCTTGACTATGGCTACACCTTC. Residues: CASGTGTGLDYGYTF.

This rearrangement joins TRBV5-5 to TRBJ1-1; no clear D. Germline CDR1 SGHKS, CDR2 YYEKEE (reference sequence). This CDR3 is built from 14 residues. V lost 0 bases and J lost 1, with 7 bases in between. CDR3 DNA sequence: TGTGCCAGCAGCTTGGGGACGGGGAACACTGAAGCTTTCTTT. This gives the protein CASSLGTGNTEAFF.

The chain joins TRBV27 to TRBJ2-7; D is perhaps TRBD1 or TRBD2 (5 bases each). The ends were cut back, 5 bases at V and 6 bases at J, with 20 bases in the middle. The V gene's germline CDR1 is MNHEY and CDR2 SMNVEV (reference sequence). The CDR3 runs to 15 residues. For the CDR3, the DNA is TGTGCCAGCAGTCCATGGGACGGACCGGACGGCGAGCAGTACTTC. Translating it yields CASSPWDGPDGEQYF.

The CDR3 loop is CAWSVWARGYTF. DNA for the CDR3: TGTGCCTGGAGTGTATGGGCTCGGGGCTACACCTTC. The J gene is TRBJ1-2, the V gene TRBV30, with D unclear. This CDR3 is 12 amino acids long. Germline lookup yields CDR1 GTSNPN and CDR2 SVGIG (reference sequence). V gave up 0 bases and J gave up 8 bases, with 10 bases separating them. Together with reference TRBV30 and TRBJ1-2, the CDR3 gives the full variable domain: SQTIHQWPATLVQPVGSPLSLECTVEGTSNPNLYWYRQAAGRGLQLLFYSVGIGQISSEVPQNLSASRPQDRQFILSSKKLLLSDSGFYLCAWSVWARGYTFGSGTRLTVV.

V is TRBV5-1 and J is TRBJ2-7; a possible D gene is TRBD2 (5 bases). Trimming cost V 0 bases and J 8 bases, with 18 bases left between them. The CDR3 is made up of 15 amino acids. The germline V gene encodes CDR1 SGHRS and CDR2 YFSETQ. In DNA, the CDR3 is TGCGCCAGCAGCTTGGATGGTGTGACCGGGGAAAAGCAGTACTTC. It specifies CASSLDGVTGEKQYF.

CDR3 in amino acids: CASSLQAGPLEQYF. The CDR3 DNA sequence: TGCGCCAGCAGCCTCCAAGCGGGGCCGCTGGAGCAGTACTTC. V gene TRBV5-1 combines with J gene TRBJ2-7; 7 positions match TRBD2. Germline V CDR1 and CDR2: SGHRS, YFSETQ. The CDR3 spans 14 residues. J gave up 7 bases and V 4 bases, and 11 bases lay outside the gene matches.

This chain joins TRBV7-2 and TRBJ1-5, with D perhaps TRBD1 (5 bases). The CDR3 runs to 13 residues. The V gene's germline CDR1 is SGHTA and CDR2 FQGNSA. The V gene lost 1 base and the J gene lost 5 bases, with 6 bases spanning the gap. The CDR3 DNA sequence: TGTGCCAGCAGCTTAGTGGGGCATCAGCCCCAGCATTTT. As protein: CASSLVGHQPQHF.